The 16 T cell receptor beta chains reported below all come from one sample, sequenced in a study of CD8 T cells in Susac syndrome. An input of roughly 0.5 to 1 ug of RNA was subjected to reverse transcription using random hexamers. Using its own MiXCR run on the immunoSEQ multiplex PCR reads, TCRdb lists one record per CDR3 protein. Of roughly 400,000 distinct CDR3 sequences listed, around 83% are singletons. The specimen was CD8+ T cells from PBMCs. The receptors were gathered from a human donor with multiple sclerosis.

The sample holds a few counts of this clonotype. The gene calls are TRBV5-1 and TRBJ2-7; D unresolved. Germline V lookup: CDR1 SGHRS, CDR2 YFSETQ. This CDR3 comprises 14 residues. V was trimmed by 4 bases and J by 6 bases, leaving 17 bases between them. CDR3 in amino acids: CASSPGDGRSEQYF. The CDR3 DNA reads TGCGCCAGCAGCCCGGGCGACGGCCGGTCCGAGCAGTACTTC.

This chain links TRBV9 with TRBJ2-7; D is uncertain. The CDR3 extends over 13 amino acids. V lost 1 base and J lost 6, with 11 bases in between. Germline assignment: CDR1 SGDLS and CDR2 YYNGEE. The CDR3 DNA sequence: TGTGCCAGCAGCGTAATGGCAGGTTCCGAGCAGTACTTC. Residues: CASSVMAGSEQYF.

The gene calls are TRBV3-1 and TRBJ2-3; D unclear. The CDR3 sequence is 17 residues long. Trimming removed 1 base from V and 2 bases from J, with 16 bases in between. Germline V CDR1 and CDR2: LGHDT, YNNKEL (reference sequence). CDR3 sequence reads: CASSQVVVRSVTDTQYF. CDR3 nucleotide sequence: TGTGCCAGCAGCCAAGTCGTCGTAAGGAGCGTCACAGATACGCAGTATTTT.

CDR3 residues: CASSPAGGFNEQFF. The CDR3 DNA is TGTGCCAGCAGTCCAGCGGGAGGGTTCAATGAGCAGTTCTTC. The chain employs TRBV5-5 and TRBJ2-1, with 10 bases lining up with TRBD2. The CDR3 has 14 amino acids. CDR1 SGHKS and CDR2 YYEKEE come from the germline V gene (reference sequence). J lost 6 bases, V lost 5 bases, and 5 bases had no gene match.

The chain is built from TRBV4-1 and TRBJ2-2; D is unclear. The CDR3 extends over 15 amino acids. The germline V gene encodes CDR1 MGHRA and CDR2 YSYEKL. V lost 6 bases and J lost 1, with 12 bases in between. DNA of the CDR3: TGCGCCAGCAGGGCCGTATGGCAGAACACCGGGGAGCTGTTTTTT. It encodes CASRAVWQNTGELFF.

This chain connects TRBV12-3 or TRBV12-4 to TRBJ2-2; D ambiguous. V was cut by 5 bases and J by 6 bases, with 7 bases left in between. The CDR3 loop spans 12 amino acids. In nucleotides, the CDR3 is TGTGCCAGCAGTCCTAATCCCGGGGAGCTGTTTTTT. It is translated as CASSPNPGELFF.

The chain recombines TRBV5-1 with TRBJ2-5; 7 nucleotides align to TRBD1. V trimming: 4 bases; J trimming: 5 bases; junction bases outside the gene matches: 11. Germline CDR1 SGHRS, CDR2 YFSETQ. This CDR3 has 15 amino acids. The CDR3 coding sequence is TGCGCCAGCAGCAGGGTCGAGGGGGCAGGGGAGACCCAGTACTTC. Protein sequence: CASSRVEGAGETQYF.

The DNA for the CDR3 is TGTGCCAGTGGGTCGGAAACGGGTGAAGCTTTCTTT. This encodes CASGSETGEAFF. This chain uses TRBV6-5 with TRBJ1-1; D remains ambiguous. Germline CDR1 reads MNHEY; CDR2 reads SVGAGI. Trimming took 9 bases from V and 7 from J, leaving 15 bases between them. The CDR3 covers 12 residues.

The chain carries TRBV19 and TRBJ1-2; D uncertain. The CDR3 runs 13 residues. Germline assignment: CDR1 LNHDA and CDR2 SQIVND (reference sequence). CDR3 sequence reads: CATKPDYNYGYTF. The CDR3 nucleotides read TGTGCAACCAAACCGGATTATAACTATGGCTACACCTTC. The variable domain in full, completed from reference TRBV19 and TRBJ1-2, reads DGGITQSPKYLFRKEGQNVTLSCEQNLNHDAMYWYRQDPGQGLRLIYYSQIVNDFQKGDIAEGYSVSREKKESFPLTVTSAQKNPTAFYLCATKPDYNYGYTFGSGTRLTVV.

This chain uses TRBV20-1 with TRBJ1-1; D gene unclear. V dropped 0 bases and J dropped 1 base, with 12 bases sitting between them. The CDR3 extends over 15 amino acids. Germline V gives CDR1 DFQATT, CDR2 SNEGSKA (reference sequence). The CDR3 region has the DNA TGCAGTGCTAGAGATCGCGGACTCCCGAACACTGAAGCTTTCTTT. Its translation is CSARDRGLPNTEAFF.

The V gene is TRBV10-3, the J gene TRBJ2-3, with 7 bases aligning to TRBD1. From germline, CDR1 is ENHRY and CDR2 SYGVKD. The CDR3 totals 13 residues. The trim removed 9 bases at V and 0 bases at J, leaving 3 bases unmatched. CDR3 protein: CAISTGSTDTQYF. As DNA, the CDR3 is TGTGCCATTTCGACAGGGAGCACAGATACGCAGTATTTT.

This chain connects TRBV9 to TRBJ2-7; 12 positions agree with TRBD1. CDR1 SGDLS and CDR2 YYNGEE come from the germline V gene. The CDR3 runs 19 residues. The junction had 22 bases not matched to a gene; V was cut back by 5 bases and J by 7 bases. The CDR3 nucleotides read TGTGCCAGCAGTTCTTCCCGGGACAGGGGGCTTGATGGTGATGGAGAGCAGTACTTC. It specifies CASSSSRDRGLDGDGEQYF.

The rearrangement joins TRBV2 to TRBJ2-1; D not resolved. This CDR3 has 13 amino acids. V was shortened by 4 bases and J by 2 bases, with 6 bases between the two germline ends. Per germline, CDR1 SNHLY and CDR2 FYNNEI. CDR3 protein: CASSAPTYNEQFF. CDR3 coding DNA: TGTGCCAGCAGTGCCCCCACCTACAATGAGCAGTTCTTC.

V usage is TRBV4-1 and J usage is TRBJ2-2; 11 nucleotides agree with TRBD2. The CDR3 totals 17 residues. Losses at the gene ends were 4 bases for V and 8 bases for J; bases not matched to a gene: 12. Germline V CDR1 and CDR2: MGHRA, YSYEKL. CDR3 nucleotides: TGCGCCAGCAGCCCCTCACTAGCGGGAGTTGGAGCGGGGGAGCTGTTTTTT. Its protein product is CASSPSLAGVGAGELFF.

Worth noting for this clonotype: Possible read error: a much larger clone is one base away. CDR3 sequence: CASSFGVNYGYTF. CDR3 in DNA: TGTGCCAGCAGTTTTGGCGTTAACTATGGCTACACCTTC. V gene TRBV27 combines with J gene TRBJ1-2; unclear D gene. CDR3 length: 13 residues. V was trimmed by 3 bases and J by 1 base, leaving 6 bases between them. CDR1 is MNHEY and CDR2 is SMNVEV in the germline V gene (reference sequence).

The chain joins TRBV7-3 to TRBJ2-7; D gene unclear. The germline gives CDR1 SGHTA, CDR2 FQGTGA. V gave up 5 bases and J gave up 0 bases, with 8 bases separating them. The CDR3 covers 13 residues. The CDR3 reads CASSPENSYEQYF. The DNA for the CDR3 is TGTGCCAGCAGCCCGGAAAACTCCTACGAGCAGTACTTC.